A single sample is the source of the 21 T cell receptor beta chains below, sequenced in a study of blood T cell repertoires in COVID-19. Generated by immunoSEQ multiplex PCR, the TCRdb table keeps only in-frame clones and is missing some. The table lists about 180,000 clones, around 80% of them singletons, with approximately 14% in the top ten. The specimen sequenced was PBMCs or T cells enriched from blood (not recorded which). The origin of the receptors is a man aged 45-65 years who had recovered from COVID-19.

This clone appeared once. This chain uses TRBV5-1 with TRBJ2-1; a weak D match, TRBD2 (6 bases). The CDR3 runs 16 residues. V shed 0 bases and J shed 0 bases, with 10 bases lying between them. Germline lookup yields CDR1 SGHRS and CDR2 YFSETQ. The CDR3 DNA is TGCGCCAGCAGCTTGGGTGATAGCGGCTCCTACAATGAGCAGTTCTTC. Translated, it gives CASSLGDSGSYNEQFF.

The chain carries TRBV27 and TRBJ1-3, with 8 nucleotides matching TRBD1. The CDR3 runs to 14 residues. Germline V lookup: CDR1 MNHEY, CDR2 SMNVEV (reference sequence). With 2 bases clipped from V and 8 bases from J, the junction kept 5 bases outside the gene matches. In DNA form, the CDR3 reads TGTGCCAGCAGTTTACGGACAGGGTGGCACACCATATATTTT. Residues: CASSLRTGWHTIYF.

The V gene is TRBV18, the J gene TRBJ1-2; D gene uncertain. CDR3 length: 13 amino acids. V was shortened by 4 bases and J by 1 base, with 7 bases between the two germline ends. Germline assignment: CDR1 KGHSH and CDR2 LQKENI. In DNA, the CDR3 is TGTGCCAGCTCACTGACTAATAACTATGGCTACACCTTC. Translation gives CASSLTNNYGYTF.

The genes are TRBV6-5 and TRBJ2-2; weak D call: TRBD1 (5 bases). The germline V and J ends were trimmed by 0 bases and 4 bases, with 12 bases remaining between them. Looked up from germline, CDR1 is MNHEY and CDR2 is SVGAGI. The CDR3 length is 16 residues. CDR3: CASSYSGQVGTGELFF. CDR3 nucleotides: TGTGCCAGCAGTTACTCGGGGCAGGTGGGCACCGGGGAGCTGTTTTTT.

This chain connects TRBV6-5 to TRBJ2-5; possible D gene TRBD2, 6 bases. V gave up 1 base and J gave up 4 bases, with 10 bases separating them. Germline assignment: CDR1 MNHEY and CDR2 SVGAGI. The CDR3 is 14 amino acids. CDR3 sequence reads: CASSYFQGGETQYF. The CDR3 DNA is TGTGCCAGCAGTTACTTTCAGGGAGGAGAGACCCAGTACTTC.

The J gene is TRBJ1-1, the V gene TRBV30; D gene ambiguous. The CDR3 sequence is 14 residues long. V was trimmed by 1 base and J by 4 bases, leaving 13 bases between them. Germline values: CDR1 GTSNPN, CDR2 SVGIG (reference sequence). The CDR3 here is CAWSGSGTVTEAFF. DNA of the CDR3: TGTGCCTGGAGTGGTTCAGGCACAGTCACTGAAGCTTTCTTT.

The chain couples TRBV7-6 to TRBJ1-4; no definite D call. The V gene lost 6 bases and the J gene lost 2 bases, with 13 bases spanning the gap. This CDR3 comprises 15 residues. CDR1 is SGHVS and CDR2 is FNYEAQ in the germline V gene. The CDR3: CASRGGLRTNEKLFF. The CDR3 DNA follows: TGTGCCAGCAGAGGAGGCCTACGGACTAATGAAAAACTGTTTTTT.

The chain recombines TRBV27 with TRBJ2-5; 9 bases align to TRBD1. The J segment lost 1 base and the V segment lost 3 bases, leaving 0 bases of the junction unmatched. Germline CDR1 is MNHEY and CDR2 is SMNVEV (reference sequence). The CDR3 contains 14 residues. CDR3 region: CASSLDRGQETQYF. CDR3 DNA: TGTGCCAGCAGTTTGGACAGGGGCCAAGAGACCCAGTACTTC.

The chain couples TRBV7-2 to TRBJ2-7, with 7 bases identical to TRBD1. V trimming: 5 bases; J trimming: 3 bases; junction bases outside the gene matches: 7. Germline values: CDR1 SGHTA, CDR2 FQGNSA. There are 14 residues in the CDR3. The CDR3 nucleotides are TGTGCCAGCAGCCAGACAGGGCTAAGCTACGAGCAGTACTTC. Residues: CASSQTGLSYEQYF.

This clone was detected a few times. The chain joins TRBV5-5 to TRBJ1-1; 9 bases map to TRBD1. The J segment lost 0 bases and the V segment lost 4 bases, leaving 4 bases of the junction unmatched. Germline loops: CDR1 SGHKS, CDR2 YYEKEE (reference sequence). The CDR3 covers 15 residues. The CDR3 sequence: CASSQQGAMNTEAFF. For the CDR3, the DNA is TGTGCCAGCAGCCAACAGGGGGCCATGAACACTGAAGCTTTCTTT.

The genes are TRBV9 and TRBJ2-7, with D possibly TRBD1 on 6 matching bases. The germline gives CDR1 SGDLS, CDR2 YYNGEE. The CDR3 consists of 15 residues. V was shortened by 0 bases and J by 4 bases, with 14 bases between the two germline ends. The CDR3 sequence is CASSVEAGGGYEQYF. The CDR3 bases are TGTGCCAGCAGCGTAGAGGCTGGGGGCGGGTACGAGCAGTACTTC.

Many counts were recorded for this clone. The genes are TRBV19 and TRBJ1-5; 8 nucleotides line up with TRBD1. V lost 8 bases to trimming and J lost 7 bases; unmatched junction nucleotides: 7. Germline V CDR1 and CDR2: LNHDA, SQIVND (reference sequence). The CDR3 is 13 amino acids. CDR3: CASAGQGGQPQHF. The CDR3 bases are TGTGCCAGTGCTGGACAGGGTGGACAGCCCCAGCATTTT.

This chain uses TRBV18 with TRBJ2-2; 8 nucleotides align to TRBD1. Trimming took 3 bases from V and 0 from J; bases not matched to a gene: 6. The CDR3 consists of 17 residues. Germline lookup yields CDR1 KGHSH and CDR2 LQKENI. Here the CDR3 reads CASSPPPGGANTGELFF. Here the CDR3 DNA reads TGTGCCAGCTCACCCCCTCCAGGGGGCGCGAACACCGGGGAGCTGTTTTTT. Drawing the rest from reference TRBV18 and TRBJ2-2, the complete variable domain is NAGVMQNPRHLVRRRGQEARLRCSPMKGHSHVYWYRQLPEEGLKFMVYLQKENIIDESGMPKERFSAEFPKEGPSILRIQQVVRGDSAAYFCASSPPPGGANTGELFFGEGSRLTVL.

In this sample, this clone turned up once. This same CDR3 is encoded by further DNA sequences in the sample. The chain combines TRBV19 with TRBJ1-5; D gene unclear. The CDR3 spans 14 residues. Between the trimmed V and J ends, which lost 2 bases and 0 bases, there was a span of 5 bases. CDR1 and CDR2 (germline): LNHDA, SQIVND (reference sequence). For the CDR3, the DNA is TGTGCCAGTAGTATACAGGATAGCAATCAGCCCCAGCATTTT. Protein: CASSIQDSNQPQHF.

The V gene is TRBV6-5, the J gene TRBJ1-5; D might be TRBD1 (5 bases). CDR3 length: 15 amino acids. V lost 7 bases and J 1 base, leaving 14 bases between the germline ends. The germline gives CDR1 MNHEY, CDR2 SVGAGI. CDR3 coding DNA: TGTGCCAGCACCAAGGGGCTCGGGAGCAATCAGCCCCAGCATTTT. It translates to CASTKGLGSNQPQHF.

This chain joins TRBV7-2 and TRBJ2-7; the D gene is possibly TRBD1 (6 bases). V shed 1 base and J shed 6 bases, with 16 bases lying between them. Per germline, CDR1 SGHTA and CDR2 FQGNSA. The CDR3 length is 15 residues. CDR3 sequence reads: CASSLDRATMGEQYF. In DNA form, the CDR3 reads TGTGCCAGCAGCTTAGACAGGGCAACTATGGGCGAGCAGTACTTC.

The rearrangement uses TRBV11-2 and TRBJ2-7; TRBD1 aligns across 10 bases. CDR3 length: 17 amino acids. Germline V CDR1 and CDR2: SGHAT, FQNNGV. The junction had 6 bases not matched to a gene; V was cut back by 1 base and J by 0 bases. CDR3 loop: CASSLVARTGGSYEQYF. In nucleotides, the CDR3 is TGTGCCAGCAGCTTAGTCGCCAGGACAGGGGGCTCCTACGAGCAGTACTTC.

The chain uses TRBV9 and TRBJ2-7, with D possibly TRBD1 on 5 matching bases. Germline assignment: CDR1 SGDLS and CDR2 YYNGEE. The CDR3 totals 14 residues. Trimming cost V 0 bases and J 4 bases, with 11 bases left between them. For the CDR3, the DNA is TGTGCCAGCAGCGTAGGTACAGGTCGGTACGAGCAGTACTTC. Amino acids: CASSVGTGRYEQYF.

The V call is TRBV10-3, the J call TRBJ2-7; 7 bases are shared with TRBD2. Germline assignment: CDR1 ENHRY and CDR2 SYGVKD. This CDR3 is 15 amino acids long. V gave up 0 bases and J gave up 3 bases; unmatched junction bases: 5. CDR3 residues: CAISESGTISYEQYF. The CDR3 DNA follows: TGTGCCATCAGTGAGTCTGGGACTATTAGCTACGAGCAGTACTTC.

The rearrangement links TRBV6-5 to TRBJ2-7, with a weak D call TRBD2 (6 bases). V gave up 2 bases and J gave up 5 bases, with 19 bases separating them. CDR3 size: 16 residues. Germline CDR1 reads MNHEY; CDR2 reads SVGAGI. In DNA, the CDR3 is TGTGCCAGCAGTTACGAAGCAGCGACGACTAGTCACGAGCAGTACTTC. Its translation: CASSYEAATTSHEQYF.

The chain carries TRBV5-1 and TRBJ2-1; 11 bases match TRBD2. J gave up 2 bases and V 2 bases, and 0 bases lay outside the gene matches. Germline V CDR1 and CDR2: SGHRS, YFSETQ. The CDR3 extends over 15 amino acids. The chain's CDR3 is CASSFSGGAYNEQFF. CDR3 nucleotide sequence: TGCGCCAGCAGCTTTAGCGGGGGGGCCTACAATGAGCAGTTCTTC.